The clone carrying this T cell receptor (beta chain) was observed a single time. Its antigen is not identified. This CDR3 region has 11 residues. Germline CDR1 reads SGHTA; CDR2 reads FQGTGA. Trimming removed 4 bases from V and 2 bases from J, with 2 bases in between. At cycle 4 day 1, cycle 7 day 1, and baseline, blood was sampled. This table comes from immunoSEQ multiplex PCR, and its TCRdb copy is limited to in-frame clones, with some not included. The data contain about 86,000 clones, around nine tenths of them seen just once; the ten biggest clones take up around 1.1%. The sample originates from a study of OX40 agonist ivuxolimab in advanced cancers. Across the study: Participants, 82.7% male, averaged around 64 years of age, ranging from roughly 20 to 80. Study-level results: Among the least clonally expanded were partial responders at 0.1-3.0 mg/kg. The antigens recognized by the expanded peripheral T cells, that is their antigen specificity, were not determined.

This rearrangement joins TRBV7-3 to TRBJ1-2; D is uncertain. The TCR originated in an adult with an advanced solid tumor such as melanoma, head and neck, liver or kidney cancer. Source: CD4+ or CD8+ T cells sorted from blood, taken in a trial of the OX40 agonist ivuxolimab. CDR3 sequence (DNA): TGTGCCAGCAGCTCCAACTATGGCTACACCTTC. This gives the protein CASSSNYGYTF.